The 14 T cell receptor beta chains below were found in one sample sequenced in a study of shared clonotypes between healthy human individuals. Some clones are missing from TCRdb's copy, which holds only in-frame ones; the method was immunoSEQ multiplex PCR. The sample consists of about 2.1 million clones, roughly 95% of them appearing once. Terminally differentiated effector memory CD45RA+ cells were left out of the naive CD8 fraction, which was CD45RO-negative and positively selected for CCR7. The sample consisted of naive CD8+ T cells from PBMCs. All receptors derive from a man younger than 30 in good health. Some clones in this sample may be carry-over from other donors' samples.

This chain links TRBV27 with TRBJ2-5; no clear D. The length of the CDR3 is 14 residues. CDR1 and CDR2 from the germline V gene are MNHEY and SMNVEV (reference sequence). Trimming took 3 bases from V and 5 from J, leaving 13 bases between them. CDR3 nucleotide sequence: TGTGCCAGCAGTTTTTTCGGTCTAGACGAGACCCAGTACTTC. As protein: CASSFFGLDETQYF.

The J gene is TRBJ2-7, the V gene TRBV9; D not certain. This CDR3 comprises 15 residues. Trimming pared 0 bases from V and 2 bases from J, leaving 12 bases between. Per the germline V gene, CDR1 is SGDLS and CDR2 is YYNGEE. In nucleotides, the CDR3 is TGTGCCAGCAGCGTAGGGAATCCCGGGCCCTACGAGCAGTACTTC. It is translated as CASSVGNPGPYEQYF.

This chain connects TRBV7-8 to TRBJ2-2; 10 bases agree with TRBD2. The CDR3 covers 18 residues. The germline V gene encodes CDR1 SGHVS and CDR2 FQNEAQ. Trimming at V came to 0 bases and at J to 3 bases, leaving 7 bases not matched to a gene. The CDR3 loop reads CASSLAASGRAHTGELFF. CDR3 in DNA: TGTGCCAGCAGCTTAGCGGCCAGCGGGAGGGCTCACACCGGGGAGCTGTTTTTT.

As for this clone: Other DNA sequences from this sample encode an identical CDR3 as well. J is TRBJ2-7 and V is TRBV19, with D uncertain. Germline CDR1 is LNHDA and CDR2 is SQIVND (reference sequence). The CDR3 sequence is 13 residues long. Trimming stripped 2 bases from V and 0 bases from J, with 5 bases between. The DNA for the CDR3 is TGTGCCAGTAGTATATCCGTCTCCTACGAGCAGTACTTC. Amino acids: CASSISVSYEQYF. The entire variable domain, with the rest obtained from reference TRBV19 and TRBJ2-7, is as follows: DGGITQSPKYLFRKEGQNVTLSCEQNLNHDAMYWYRQDPGQGLRLIYYSQIVNDFQKGDIAEGYSVSREKKESFPLTVTSAQKNPTAFYLCASSISVSYEQYFGPGTRLTVT.

The count of this clone is one. The chain recombines TRBV29-1 with TRBJ2-1, with D tentatively TRBD1 (6 bases). V was cut by 8 bases and J by 5 bases, with 10 bases left in between. The CDR3 spans 11 residues. Germline values: CDR1 SQVTM, CDR2 ANQGSEA. The chain's CDR3 is CSCRGDNEQFF. Here the CDR3 DNA reads TGCAGCTGCAGGGGAGACAATGAGCAGTTCTTC.

The chain employs TRBV6-5 and TRBJ2-2; D gene uncertain. Germline CDR1 and CDR2: MNHEY and SVGAGI. The CDR3 length is 15 residues. V gave up 2 bases and J gave up 3 bases, with 10 bases separating them. In DNA, the CDR3 is TGTGCCAGCAGTTACACGATTGGGGACACCGGGGAGCTGTTTTTT. Translation: CASSYTIGDTGELFF.

The chain couples TRBV19 to TRBJ2-1; 12 nucleotides agree with TRBD2. The CDR3 extends over 19 amino acids. J lost 8 bases, V lost 0 bases, and 14 bases had no gene match. Germline CDR1 and CDR2: LNHDA and SQIVND (reference sequence). The CDR3 loop reads CASSIDRLFGTSGFYEQFF. CDR3 bases: TGTGCCAGTAGTATAGATCGCTTATTTGGGACTAGCGGGTTCTATGAGCAGTTCTTC.

A single count supports this clone. This chain links TRBV19 with TRBJ1-5; D gene uncertain. Germline CDR1 and CDR2: LNHDA and SQIVND (reference sequence). V was clipped by 3 bases and J by 3 bases, with 9 bases between them. The CDR3 extends over 14 amino acids. The CDR3 DNA sequence: TGTGCCAGTAGTATTGGGCAGTACAATCAGCCCCAGCATTTT. It is translated as CASSIGQYNQPQHF. Full variable domain (rest looked up from reference TRBV19 and TRBJ1-5): DGGITQSPKYLFRKEGQNVTLSCEQNLNHDAMYWYRQDPGQGLRLIYYSQIVNDFQKGDIAEGYSVSREKKESFPLTVTSAQKNPTAFYLCASSIGQYNQPQHFGDGTRLSIL.

The chain employs TRBV2 and TRBJ1-1; D unresolved. V was trimmed by 8 bases and J by 0 bases, leaving 10 bases between them. The germline V gene has CDR1 SNHLY and CDR2 FYNNEI. The length of the CDR3 is 13 residues. CDR3 region: CASYGLMNTEAFF. The CDR3, as DNA: TGTGCCAGCTACGGACTGATGAACACTGAAGCTTTCTTT.

The chain links TRBV5-1 to TRBJ2-5, with 10 bases aligning to TRBD2. Per the germline V gene, CDR1 is SGHRS and CDR2 is YFSETQ. The CDR3 extends over 17 amino acids. Unmatched junction bases numbered 10, after V lost 4 bases and J lost 1 base. CDR3 bases: TGCGCCAGCAGCCCGTGGGGGACTAGCGAGCTCCAAGAGACCCAGTACTTC. Its protein product is CASSPWGTSELQETQYF.

The chain is built from TRBV5-4 and TRBJ1-2; 8 nucleotides align to TRBD1. The germline CDR1 and CDR2 sequences are SGHNT and YYREEE (reference sequence). The CDR3 covers 16 residues. Germline trimming cut 6 bases from V and 5 bases from J; bases unmatched to any gene: 15. This CDR3 reads CASTSQGANPAYGYTF. The CDR3 region has the DNA TGTGCCAGCACCTCGCAGGGGGCAAACCCAGCGTATGGCTACACCTTC.

This clone was detected only once. V usage is TRBV19 and J usage is TRBJ2-1; the match to TRBD2 covers 13 bases. The V gene end was trimmed by 3 bases and the J gene end by 8 bases; junction bases not matched to a gene: 10. CDR1 is LNHDA and CDR2 is SQIVND in the germline V gene (reference sequence). There are 17 residues in the CDR3. The CDR3, as DNA: TGTGCCAGTAGTATCCAGGGAGGACTAGCGGGAGTTGATGAGCAGTTCTTC. This encodes CASSIQGGLAGVDEQFF.

Comment on this clone: Within the sample, other DNA sequences also encode this same CDR3. The chain combines TRBV27 with TRBJ2-7; 10 bases map to TRBD2. There are 15 residues in the CDR3. The trim removed 2 bases at V and 2 bases at J, leaving 3 bases unmatched. CDR1 is MNHEY, CDR2 SMNVEV, per germline (reference sequence). The CDR3 here is CASSLPGLAPYEQYF. The CDR3 DNA reads as TGTGCCAGCAGTTTACCGGGACTAGCGCCCTACGAGCAGTACTTC.

The rearrangement uses TRBV15 and TRBJ2-6; tentatively, D is TRBD2 (6 bases). Germline-derived CDR1 and CDR2 are LNHNV and YYDKDF (reference sequence). This CDR3 has 19 residues. The V and J ends lost 8 bases and 0 bases respectively, with 23 bases between them. CDR3 loop: CATQREREAPSSGANVLTF. CDR3 nucleotides: TGTGCCACCCAACGTGAGAGGGAGGCTCCGTCCTCTGGGGCCAACGTCCTGACTTTC.